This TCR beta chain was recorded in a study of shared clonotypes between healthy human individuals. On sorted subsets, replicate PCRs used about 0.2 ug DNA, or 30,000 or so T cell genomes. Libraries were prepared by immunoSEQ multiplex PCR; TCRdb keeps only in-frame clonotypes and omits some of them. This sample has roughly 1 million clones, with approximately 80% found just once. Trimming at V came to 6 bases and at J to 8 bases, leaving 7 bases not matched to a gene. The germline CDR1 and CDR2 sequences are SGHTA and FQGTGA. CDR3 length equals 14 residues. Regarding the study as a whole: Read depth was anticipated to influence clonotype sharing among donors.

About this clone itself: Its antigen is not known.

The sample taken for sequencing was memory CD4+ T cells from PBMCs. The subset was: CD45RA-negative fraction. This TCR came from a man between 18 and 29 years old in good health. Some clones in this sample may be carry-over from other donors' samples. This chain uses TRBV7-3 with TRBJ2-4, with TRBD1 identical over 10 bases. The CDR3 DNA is TGTGCCAGCAGTCTCGACAGGGGGCAGGACATTCAGTACTTC. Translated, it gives CASSLDRGQDIQYF.